This TCR beta chain was captured in a study of patients and donors after allogeneic stem cell transplantation (TCRdb year 2020). The library was generated by RT-PCR. Data came from a NextSeq 550. Clones were called with MiXCR by TCRdb after fastp trimmed the public reads at Q25, and only in-frame beta chains were retained. Each entry is one CDR3 protein sequence, shown with its most common DNA and genes. This sample is represented by 200,000 to 250,000 distinct CDR3 sequences; around 40% of them were singletons. 9.5% to 13% of the sample rests with the top ten. This clonotype was observed a handful of times. The antigen this receptor binds is unknown. The record has no base qualities; no much larger clone is one base away. Relative to germline, V is 4 bases shorter and J is 4 bases shorter, with 13 bases between their ends. Including the terminal cysteine and phenylalanine, the CDR3 comprises 15 residues. CDR3 DNA is the only sequence kept; it has 45 bases, read in frame from the first base. CDR1 LGHNA and CDR2 YNFKEQ were looked up in the germline V gene.

The clonotype originates from a human donor who was either an allogeneic HSCT recipient or a stem cell or donor lymphocyte infusion donor (not recorded which). It is not recorded whose cells these are; they may come from a transplant donor. The sample consisted of blood, either unsorted or a sorted T cell fraction (not recorded which). The receptor chain draws on TRBV4-2 and TRBJ1-4, with TRBD1 as a weak D call on 5 bases. The encoded CDR3 is CASSREGSFNEKLFF. The DNA is TGTGCCAGCAGCCGAGAGGGGTCGTTTAATGAAAAACTGTTTTTT.